The clone carrying this T cell receptor beta chain has only a few counts. Each TCR cDNA molecule carried a unique molecular identifier. TCRdb independently ran MiXCR on the 5' RACE reads; one entry per CDR3 protein. The sample has around 66,000 distinct CDR3 sequences, 6.3% seen once; the top ten hold roughly 15%. This CDR3 contains 15 residues. V dropped 1 base and J dropped 2 bases, with 12 bases sitting between them. CDR1 and CDR2 (germline): DFQATT, SNEGSKA (reference sequence). The data were taken from a study of spatial heterogeneity in lung cancer. The time point here: sample taken at primary tumor resection. Material for sequencing was whole RNA from tumor, nontumor lung or frozen PBMC, left unsorted.

The J gene is TRBJ2-1, the V gene TRBV20-1; maybe TRBD1 (6 bases). The source is a female donor with early-stage non-small cell lung cancer. The sample consisted of PBMCs, taken at surgery. CDR3 coding DNA: TGCAGTGCTAGAGTCGGGACAAGCACCTACAATGAGCAGTTCTTC. Protein sequence: CSARVGTSTYNEQFF.